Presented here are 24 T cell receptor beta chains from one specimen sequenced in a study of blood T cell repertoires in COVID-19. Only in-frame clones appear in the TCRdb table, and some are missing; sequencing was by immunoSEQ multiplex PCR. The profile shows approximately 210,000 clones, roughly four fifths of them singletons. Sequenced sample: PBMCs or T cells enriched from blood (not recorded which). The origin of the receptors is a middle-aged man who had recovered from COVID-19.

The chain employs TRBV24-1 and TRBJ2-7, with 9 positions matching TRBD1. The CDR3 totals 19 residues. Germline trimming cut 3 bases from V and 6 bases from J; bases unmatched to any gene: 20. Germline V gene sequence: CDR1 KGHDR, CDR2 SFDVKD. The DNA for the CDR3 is TGTGCCACCAGTGATGGCCTGTTGGGACAGGGTGGTTTAGTAGGCGAGCAGTACTTC. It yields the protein CATSDGLLGQGGLVGEQYF.

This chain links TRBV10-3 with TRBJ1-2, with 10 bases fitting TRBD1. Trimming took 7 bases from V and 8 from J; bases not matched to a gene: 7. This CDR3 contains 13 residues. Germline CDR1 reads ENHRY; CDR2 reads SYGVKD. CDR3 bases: TGTGCCATCAACACCGGGACAGGGGTCGGCTACACCTTC. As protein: CAINTGTGVGYTF.

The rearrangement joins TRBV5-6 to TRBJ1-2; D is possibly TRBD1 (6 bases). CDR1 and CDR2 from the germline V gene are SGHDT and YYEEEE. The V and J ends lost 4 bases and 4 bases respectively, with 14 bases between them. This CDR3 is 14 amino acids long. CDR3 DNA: TGTGCCAGCAGCGCCAGGGGAAGAGTCTATGGCTACACCTTC. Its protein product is CASSARGRVYGYTF.

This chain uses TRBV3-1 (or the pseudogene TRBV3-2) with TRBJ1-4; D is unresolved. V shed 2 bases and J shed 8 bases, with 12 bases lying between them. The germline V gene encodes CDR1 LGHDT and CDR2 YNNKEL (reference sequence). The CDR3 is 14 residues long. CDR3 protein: CASSQQVSGEKLFF. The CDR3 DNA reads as TGTGCCAGCAGCCAACAGGTCTCTGGCGAAAAACTGTTTTTT.

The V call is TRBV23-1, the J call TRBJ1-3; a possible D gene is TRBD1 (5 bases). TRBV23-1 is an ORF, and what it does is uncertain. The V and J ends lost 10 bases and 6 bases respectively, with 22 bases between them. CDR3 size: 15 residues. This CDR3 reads CATGAQGGLENTIYF. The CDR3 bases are TGCGCCACAGGCGCGCAGGGAGGGCTTGAAAACACCATATATTTT.

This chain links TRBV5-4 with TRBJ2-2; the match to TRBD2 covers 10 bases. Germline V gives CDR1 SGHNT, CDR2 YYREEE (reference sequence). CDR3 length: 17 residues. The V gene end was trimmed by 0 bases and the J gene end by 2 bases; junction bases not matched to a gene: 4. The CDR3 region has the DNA TGTGCCAGCAGCTTGGGCTCTAGCGGGAGCAACACCGGGGAGCTGTTTTTT. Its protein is CASSLGSSGSNTGELFF.

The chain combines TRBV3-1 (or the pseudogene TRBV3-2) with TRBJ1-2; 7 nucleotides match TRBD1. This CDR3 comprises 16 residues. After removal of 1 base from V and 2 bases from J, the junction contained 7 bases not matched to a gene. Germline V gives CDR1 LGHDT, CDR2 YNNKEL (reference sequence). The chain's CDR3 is CASSQGLRGLNYGYTF. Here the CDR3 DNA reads TGTGCCAGCAGCCAAGGGTTGAGGGGGCTGAACTATGGCTACACCTTC.

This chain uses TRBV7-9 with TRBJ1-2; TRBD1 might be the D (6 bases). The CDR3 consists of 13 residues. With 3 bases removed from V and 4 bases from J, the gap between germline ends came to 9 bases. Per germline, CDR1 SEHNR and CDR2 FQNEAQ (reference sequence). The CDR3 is CASSLDSPYGYTF. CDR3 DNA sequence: TGTGCCAGCAGCTTGGACAGTCCCTATGGCTACACCTTC.

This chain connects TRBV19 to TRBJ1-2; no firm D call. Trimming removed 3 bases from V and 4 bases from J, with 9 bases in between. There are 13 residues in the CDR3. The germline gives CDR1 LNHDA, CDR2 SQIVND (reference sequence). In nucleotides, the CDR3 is TGTGCCAGTAGTATTGGGAGCGCCTATGGCTACACCTTC. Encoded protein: CASSIGSAYGYTF.

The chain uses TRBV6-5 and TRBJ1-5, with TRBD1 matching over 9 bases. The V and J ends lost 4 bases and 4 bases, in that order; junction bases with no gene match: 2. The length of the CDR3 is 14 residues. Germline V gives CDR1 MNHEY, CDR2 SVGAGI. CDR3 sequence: CASSFGQGNQPQHF. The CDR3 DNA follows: TGTGCCAGCAGTTTCGGACAGGGGAATCAGCCCCAGCATTTT.

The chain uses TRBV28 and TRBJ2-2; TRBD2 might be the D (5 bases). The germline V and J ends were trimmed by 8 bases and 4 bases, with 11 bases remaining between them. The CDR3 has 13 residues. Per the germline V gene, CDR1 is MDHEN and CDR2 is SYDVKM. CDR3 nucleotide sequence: TGTGCCAGCTTAAAGAGCGGCACCGGGGAGCTGTTTTTT. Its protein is CASLKSGTGELFF.

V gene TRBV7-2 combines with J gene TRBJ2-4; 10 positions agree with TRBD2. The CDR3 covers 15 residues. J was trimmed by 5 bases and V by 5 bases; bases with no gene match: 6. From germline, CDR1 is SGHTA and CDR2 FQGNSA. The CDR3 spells CASSPRTSGQNIQYF. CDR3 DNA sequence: TGTGCCAGCAGCCCCCGGACTAGCGGTCAAAACATTCAGTACTTC.

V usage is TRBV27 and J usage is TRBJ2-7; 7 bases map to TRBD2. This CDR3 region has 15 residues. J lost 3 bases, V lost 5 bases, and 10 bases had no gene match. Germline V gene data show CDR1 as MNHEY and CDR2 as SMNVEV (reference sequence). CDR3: CASSGLRAGDYEQYV. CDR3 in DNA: TGTGCCAGCAGTGGTCTACGGGCGGGGGACTACGAGCAGTACGTC.

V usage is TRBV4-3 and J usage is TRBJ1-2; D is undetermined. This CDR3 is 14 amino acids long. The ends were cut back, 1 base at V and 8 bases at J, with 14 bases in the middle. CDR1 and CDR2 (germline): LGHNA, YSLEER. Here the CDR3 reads CASSQAEGLGGYTF. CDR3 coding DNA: TGCGCCAGCAGCCAAGCCGAAGGCCTCGGGGGCTACACCTTC.

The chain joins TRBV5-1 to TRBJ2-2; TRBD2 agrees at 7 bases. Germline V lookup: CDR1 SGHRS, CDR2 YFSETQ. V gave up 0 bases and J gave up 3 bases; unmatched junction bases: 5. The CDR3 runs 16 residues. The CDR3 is CASSLVRAGDTGELFF. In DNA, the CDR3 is TGCGCCAGCAGCTTGGTGCGGGCGGGAGACACCGGGGAGCTGTTTTTT.

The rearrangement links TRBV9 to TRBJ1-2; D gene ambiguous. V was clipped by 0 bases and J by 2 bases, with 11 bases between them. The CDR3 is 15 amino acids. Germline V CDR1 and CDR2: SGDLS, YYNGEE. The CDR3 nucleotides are TGTGCCAGCAGCGTAGACTCCAGGCCCAACTATGGCTACACCTTC. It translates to CASSVDSRPNYGYTF.

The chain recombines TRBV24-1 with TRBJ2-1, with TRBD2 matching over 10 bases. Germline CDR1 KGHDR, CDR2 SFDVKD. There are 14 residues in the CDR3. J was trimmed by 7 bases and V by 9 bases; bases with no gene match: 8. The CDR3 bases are TGTGCCACCGAACAGCGGGAGGGGGCGAATGAGCAGTTCTTC. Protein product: CATEQREGANEQFF.

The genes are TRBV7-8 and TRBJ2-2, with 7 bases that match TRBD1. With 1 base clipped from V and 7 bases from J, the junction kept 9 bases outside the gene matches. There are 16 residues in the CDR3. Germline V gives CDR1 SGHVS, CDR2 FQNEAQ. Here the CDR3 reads CASSLVPDRKHGELFF. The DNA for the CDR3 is TGTGCCAGCAGCTTAGTCCCGGACAGGAAGCACGGGGAGCTGTTTTTT.

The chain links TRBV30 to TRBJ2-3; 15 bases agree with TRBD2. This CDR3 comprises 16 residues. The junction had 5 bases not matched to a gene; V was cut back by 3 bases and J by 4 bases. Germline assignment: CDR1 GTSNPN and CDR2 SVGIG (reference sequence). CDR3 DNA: TGTGCCTGGAGGGCCGGACTAGCGGGAGGGCCAGATACGCAGTATTTT. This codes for CAWRAGLAGGPDTQYF.

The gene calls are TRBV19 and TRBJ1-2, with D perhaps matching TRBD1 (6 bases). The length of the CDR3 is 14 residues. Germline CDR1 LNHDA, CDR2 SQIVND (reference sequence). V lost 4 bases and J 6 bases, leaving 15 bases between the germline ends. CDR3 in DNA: TGTGCCAGTAGTACGTCAACAGGGTGGCATGGCTACACCTTC. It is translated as CASSTSTGWHGYTF.

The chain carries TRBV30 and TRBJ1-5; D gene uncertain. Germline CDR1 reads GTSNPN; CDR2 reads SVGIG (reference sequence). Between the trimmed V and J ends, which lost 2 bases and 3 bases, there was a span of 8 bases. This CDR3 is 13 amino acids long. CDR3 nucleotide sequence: TGTGCCTGGAGTTCAAGCGACAATCAGCCCCAGCATTTT. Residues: CAWSSSDNQPQHF.

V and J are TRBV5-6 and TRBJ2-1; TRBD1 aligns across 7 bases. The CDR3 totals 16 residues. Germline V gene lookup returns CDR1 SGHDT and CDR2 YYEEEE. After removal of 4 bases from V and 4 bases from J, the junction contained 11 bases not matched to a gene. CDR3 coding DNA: TGTGCCAGCAGCGGATTACAGGGGATTGCTTACAATGAGCAGTTCTTC. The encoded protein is CASSGLQGIAYNEQFF.

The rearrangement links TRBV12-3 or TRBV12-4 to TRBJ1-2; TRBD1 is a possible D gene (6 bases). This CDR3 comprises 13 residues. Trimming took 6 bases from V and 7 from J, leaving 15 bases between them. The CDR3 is CASSQLLGGGYTF. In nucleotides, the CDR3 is TGTGCCAGCAGCCAACTTCTAGGGGGTGGCTACACCTTC.

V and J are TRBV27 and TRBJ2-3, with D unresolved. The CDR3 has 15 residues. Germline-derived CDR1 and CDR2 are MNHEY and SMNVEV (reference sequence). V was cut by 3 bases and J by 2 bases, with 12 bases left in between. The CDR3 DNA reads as TGTGCCAGCAGTTTGGGCAGGCCCTACACAGATACGCAGTATTTT. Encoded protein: CASSLGRPYTDTQYF.